Sequencing of this T cell receptor (beta chain) was carried out in a study of blood T cell repertoires in COVID-19. The CDR3 totals 13 residues. The V end lost 6 bases, the J end lost 1 base, and 9 bases lay between the germline ends. Germline V gene lookup returns CDR1 KGHSH and CDR2 LQKENI. Assay used: immunoSEQ multiplex PCR; TCRdb lists only in-frame clones, some missing. The sample consists of 110,000 to 150,000 clones, 80% to 90% of them appearing once. The material sequenced was peripheral blood. The rearrangement joins TRBV18 to TRBJ1-1, with a weak D call TRBD1 (5 bases). The clonotype comes from a woman aged 40 to 50 with acute or convalescent COVID-19. The chain's CDR3 is CASSGGGNTEAFF. The DNA of the CDR3 is TGTGCCAGCTCCGGGGGGGGGAACACTGAAGCTTTCTTT.